Presented here are 20 T cell receptor beta chains from one specimen sequenced in a study of T cell repertoires in cytomegalovirus infection (dated by TCRdb to about 2019). Sequencing took place on an Illumina HiSeq 1500. TCRdb trimmed public reads at Q25 via fastp, called clones via MiXCR and kept in-frame beta chains. CDR3 protein duplicates are merged, each entry listing the most common genes and DNA. In all, the sample holds under 250,000 distinct CDR3 sequences, and 12% of those were seen once. The ten largest clonotypes hold under 2% of the sample. The sample taken for sequencing was PBMCs. These receptors were taken from a human donor in good health (CMV status not recorded). Some clones in this sample may be carry-over from other donors' samples.

This clonotype has ten or more counts. The chain carries TRBV29-1 and TRBJ2-3; TRBD1 matches 8 bases. The V segment lost 6 bases and the J segment 5 bases; nucleotides outside the gene matches: 7. CDR1 and CDR2 from the germline V gene are SQVTM and ANQGSEA. The CDR3 contains 13 residues. The CDR3 DNA sequence: TGCAGCGTCCTGGGGACAGGAGGAGATACGCAGTATTTT. The encoded protein is CSVLGTGGDTQYF.

This clonotype was recorded at least ten times. The J gene is TRBJ1-5, the V gene TRBV2, with unresolved D. CDR1 and CDR2 from the germline V gene are SNHLY and FYNNEI. CDR3 length: 15 residues. V dropped 7 bases and J dropped 5 bases, with 18 bases sitting between them. The CDR3 DNA follows: TGTGCCAGCACCCCGAGGGCAATCGGCGATCAGCCCCAGCATTTT. It translates to CASTPRAIGDQPQHF.

The chain joins TRBV20-1 to TRBJ2-1; D possibly matches TRBD1 or TRBD2 (5 bases each). Germline lookup yields CDR1 DFQATT and CDR2 SNEGSKA (reference sequence). This CDR3 is built from 12 residues. The DNA of the CDR3 is TGCAGCTGTTTGGGGGATCCTAATGAGCAGTTCTTC. It yields the protein CSCLGDPNEQFF.

This clonotype was recorded many times. The V call is TRBV7-2, the J call TRBJ2-3, with a tentative D call TRBD2 (5 bases). The V and J ends lost 1 base and 5 bases respectively, with 10 bases between them. The length of the CDR3 is 14 residues. Germline CDR1 SGHTA, CDR2 FQGNSA. CDR3 in amino acids: CASSLDRAGDTQYF. The CDR3 DNA reads TGTGCCAGCAGCTTAGACCGGGCGGGAGATACGCAGTATTTT.

In this sample, this clonotype turned up a few times. The rearrangement links TRBV28 to TRBJ2-7; 7 positions match TRBD2. The junction had 6 bases not matched to a gene; V was cut back by 4 bases and J by 0 bases. In germline, CDR1 is MDHEN, CDR2 SYDVKM. The CDR3 loop spans 15 amino acids. The CDR3: CASSSSGVRSYEQYF. As DNA, the CDR3 is TGTGCCAGCAGTTCCAGCGGGGTTCGCTCCTACGAGCAGTACTTC.

The table lists this clonotype with many counts. The rearrangement uses TRBV6-2 or TRBV6-3 and TRBJ1-1; 7 nucleotides line up with TRBD1. Germline V CDR1 and CDR2: MNHEY, SVGEGT. CDR3 length: 13 residues. The ends lost 7 bases at V and 6 bases at J; junction bases unmatched: 8. This CDR3 reads CASNQQGIAEAFF. The CDR3 DNA sequence: TGTGCCAGCAACCAACAGGGGATAGCTGAAGCTTTCTTT.

This clonotype was counted at least ten times. The chain employs TRBV7-2 and TRBJ2-7; D ambiguous. V was cut by 1 base and J by 4 bases, with 8 bases left in between. CDR1 and CDR2 from the germline V gene are SGHTA and FQGNSA. CDR3 length equals 13 residues. CDR3 region: CASSLGGVYEQYF. In DNA form, the CDR3 reads TGTGCCAGCAGCTTAGGAGGTGTATACGAGCAGTACTTC.

This clonotype was counted only a few times. The V call is TRBV20-1, the J call TRBJ2-1, with D unclear. In germline, CDR1 is DFQATT, CDR2 SNEGSKA (reference sequence). The CDR3 extends over 14 amino acids. V was pared by 6 bases and J by 3 bases, with 15 bases between. CDR3 sequence reads: CSALPILRYNEQFF. CDR3 in DNA: TGCAGTGCCCTCCCTATACTTCGCTACAATGAGCAGTTCTTC.

This clonotype showed up many times. The V and J genes are TRBV12-3 or TRBV12-4 and TRBJ2-7; no firm D call. V was cut by 6 bases and J by 1 base, with 13 bases left in between. This CDR3 contains 14 residues. CDR3 sequence (DNA): TGTGCCAGCAGCCTACATGTAACTTCCTACGAGCAGTACTTC. This sequence encodes CASSLHVTSYEQYF.

This clonotype was observed a few times. The chain joins TRBV12-3 or TRBV12-4 to TRBJ2-7; possibly TRBD1 for D (6 bases). V lost 7 bases and J 3 bases, leaving 16 bases between the germline ends. This CDR3 is 14 amino acids long. CDR3 coding DNA: TGTGCCAGCAACCCTGGGGGACAACTCTACGAGCAGTACTTC. The encoded protein is CASNPGGQLYEQYF.

The rearrangement uses TRBV5-4 and TRBJ2-1, with TRBD1 matching over 7 bases. V shed 0 bases, J shed 4 bases, and the junction held 4 bases outside the gene matches. The CDR3 spans 15 residues. Germline CDR1 is SGHNT and CDR2 is YYREEE (reference sequence). The CDR3 loop reads CASSLAGQLYNEQFF. CDR3 DNA: TGTGCCAGCAGCTTGGCGGGACAGTTATACAATGAGCAGTTCTTC.

CDR3 protein: CASSLARNTGELFF. In DNA, the CDR3 is TGTGCCAGCAGCTTGGCTAGGAACACCGGGGAGCTGTTTTTT. The gene calls are TRBV11-2 and TRBJ2-2; D remains unclear. The CDR3 spans 14 residues. Germline loops: CDR1 SGHAT, CDR2 FQNNGV. The germline V and J ends were trimmed by 3 bases and 1 base, with 6 bases remaining between them.

In this sample, this clonotype turned up many times. This chain joins TRBV4-2 and TRBJ1-4; D gene ambiguous. The V gene's germline CDR1 is LGHNA and CDR2 YNFKEQ. With 0 bases removed from V and 7 bases from J, the gap between germline ends came to 15 bases. This CDR3 spans 16 amino acids. CDR3 sequence (DNA): TGTGCCAGCAGCCAAGATCCTAGGTCAGGCGGTGAAAAACTGTTTTTT. It encodes CASSQDPRSGGEKLFF.

The CDR3 region has the DNA TGTGCCTGGAGTCCAACTAGCGGGAGATGGGATACGCAGTATTTT. The encoded protein is CAWSPTSGRWDTQYF. The chain links TRBV30 to TRBJ2-3; 11 nucleotides agree with TRBD2. The V gene end was trimmed by 2 bases and the J gene end by 6 bases; junction bases not matched to a gene: 7. The CDR3 length is 15 residues. Germline V lookup: CDR1 GTSNPN, CDR2 SVGIG (reference sequence).

There are a few counts of this clonotype. The CDR3 region is CSAKGAWTEAFF. DNA for the CDR3: TGCAGTGCGAAAGGGGCTTGGACTGAAGCTTTCTTT. This chain uses TRBV20-1 with TRBJ1-1; maybe TRBD1 (5 bases). The length of the CDR3 is 12 residues. V lost 6 bases, J lost 5 bases, and 13 bases lay in between. From germline, CDR1 is DFQATT and CDR2 SNEGSKA (reference sequence).

This clonotype was picked up one time. The chain recombines TRBV29-1 with TRBJ1-1, with 8 bases fitting TRBD1. The junction had 7 bases not matched to a gene; V was cut back by 8 bases and J by 5 bases. Germline V gene lookup returns CDR1 SQVTM and CDR2 ANQGSEA. This CDR3 region has 12 residues. The CDR3 loop is CSFLGQGTEAFF. The CDR3 DNA reads as TGCAGCTTTTTAGGACAGGGTACTGAAGCTTTCTTT. Full variable domain (missing parts from reference TRBV29-1 and TRBJ1-1): SAVISQKPSRDICQRGTSLTIQCQVDSQVTMMFWYRQQPGQSLTLIATANQGSEATYESGFVIDKFPISRPNLTFSTLTVSNMSPEDSSIYLCSFLGQGTEAFFGQGTRLTVV.

This clonotype was found many times. J is TRBJ1-2 and V is TRBV7-3, with 8 positions matching TRBD1. Germline CDR1 and CDR2: SGHTA and FQGTGA. CDR3 length equals 15 residues. V lost 5 bases, J lost 7 bases, and 12 bases stayed unmatched. The CDR3 DNA is TGTGCCAGCAGCCAACTACAGGGGGGCGTAGGTGGCTACACCTTC. Translation gives CASSQLQGGVGGYTF.

This sequence joins TRBV25-1 and TRBJ1-1, with D tentatively TRBD1 (5 bases). This CDR3 region has 15 residues. Trimming pared 0 bases from V and 3 bases from J, leaving 11 bases between. Germline CDR1 reads MGHDK; CDR2 reads SYGVNS. This chain's CDR3 is CASSEYRGDDTEAFF. The CDR3 bases are TGTGCCAGCAGTGAATACAGAGGGGACGACACTGAAGCTTTCTTT.

This clonotype was detected ten times or more. The chain links TRBV7-2 to TRBJ2-5, with no clear D. This CDR3 spans 14 amino acids. V was clipped by 8 bases and J by 5 bases, with 18 bases between them. Germline V gives CDR1 SGHTA, CDR2 FQGNSA. CDR3 region: CASDIGDLGETQYF. The CDR3 nucleotides are TGTGCCAGCGACATTGGAGACCTTGGGGAGACCCAGTACTTC.

This clonotype was observed at least ten times. The chain recombines TRBV7-2 with TRBJ2-7; D might be TRBD1 (5 bases). V was cut by 5 bases and J by 6 bases, with 17 bases left in between. This CDR3 is 14 amino acids long. In germline, CDR1 is SGHTA, CDR2 FQGNSA. The CDR3 sequence: CASSRRSRETEQYF. In DNA, the CDR3 is TGTGCCAGCAGCCGAAGGTCCAGGGAAACCGAGCAGTACTTC.